These T cell receptor beta chains were read from a single sample in a study of identical twins. TCRdb re-derived calls from the 5' RACE reads in MiXCR, one entry per CDR3 protein. The sample has approximately 550,000 distinct CDR3 sequences, approximately 20% seen once. The same sample was also studied in work on yellow fever vaccine responses in identical twins.

Sample: CD4+ T cells sorted from blood. Receptors originate from a woman under 30 in good health. Each CDR3 is given with its conserved first and last residue. A D gene is named only where the DNA matches it firmly. Some rows mark clone size as missing; the rest say once, few, many or name a class of expanded clone.

v_call	clone_size	d_call	j_call	cdr3_aa	cdr3_nt
TRBV9	-	-	TRBJ2-1	CASSVQGWDEQFF	TGTGCCAGCAGCGTTCAGGGGTGGGATGAGCAGTTCTTC
TRBV7-9	few	TRBD1	TRBJ2-7	CASAQGILSYEQYF	TGTGCCAGCGCACAGGGGATCCTCTCCTACGAGCAGTACTTC
TRBV5-1	-	TRBD2	TRBJ2-1	CASSSATSASYNEQFF	TGCGCCAGCAGCTCGGCGACTAGCGCCTCCTACAATGAGCAGTTCTTC
TRBV11-2	-	-	TRBJ2-1	CASSLGLLKTRGDEQFF	TGTGCCAGCAGCTTAGGACTCCTTAAGACGAGGGGGGATGAGCAGTTCTTC
TRBV3-1	-	-	TRBJ1-6	CASSQGLSYNSPLHF	TGTGCCAGCAGCCAGGGGTTGTCCTATAATTCACCCCTCCACTTT
TRBV7-3	-	TRBD1	TRBJ2-2	CASSTGTGNTGELFF	TGTGCCAGCAGCACAGGGACAGGGAACACCGGGGAGCTGTTTTTT
TRBV2	few	-	TRBJ2-5	CASSEGGGATQETQYF	TGTGCCAGCAGTGAAGGAGGTGGTGCTACCCAAGAGACCCAGTACTTC
TRBV15	-	TRBD1	TRBJ2-7	CATSRDRRGLDEQYF	TGTGCCACCAGCAGAGATCGAAGGGGGCTCGATGAGCAGTACTTC
TRBV7-2	-	TRBD2	TRBJ2-7	CASSLYSGGTYEQYF	TGTGCCAGCAGCTTATATTCGGGAGGGACCTACGAGCAGTACTTC
TRBV4-1	-	-	TRBJ2-4	CASSQGLQERNIQYF	TGCGCCAGCAGCCAAGGCCTACAGGAACGAAACATTCAGTACTTC
TRBV12-3/TRBV12-4	-	TRBD1	TRBJ1-6	CASGRGTGNNSPLHF	TGTGCCAGCGGGCGGGGGACAGGGAATAATTCACCCCTCCACTTT
TRBV4-2	-	-	TRBJ2-2	CASSQVAQGGRDTGELFF	TGTGCCAGCAGCCAAGTCGCCCAGGGCGGTAGAGACACCGGGGAGCTGTTTTTT
TRBV7-8	few	TRBD2	TRBJ2-1	CASSWGAASGTRGIYNEQFF	TGTGCCAGCAGCTGGGGGGCGGCTAGCGGGACCCGGGGGATCTACAATGAGCAGTTCTTC
TRBV28	few	TRBD1	TRBJ1-1	CASSMGTGGASRGSTEAFF	TGTGCCAGCAGTATGGGGACAGGGGGTGCATCGAGGGGTAGCACTGAAGCTTTCTTT
TRBV7-3	many	TRBD2	TRBJ2-1	CASSLSSGAYNEQFF	TGTGCCAGCAGCTTATCTAGCGGGGCTTACAATGAGCAGTTCTTC
TRBV3-1	-	-	TRBJ2-2	CASSQGFELFF	TGTGCCAGCAGCCAAGGGTTTGAGCTGTTTTTT
TRBV5-1	-	-	TRBJ2-2	CASSSGSGGTGELFF	TGCGCCAGCAGCTCTGGGAGCGGCGGGACCGGGGAGCTGTTTTTT
TRBV11-2	few	-	TRBJ2-2	CASSPRGDTGELFF	TGTGCCAGCAGCCCGAGAGGGGACACCGGGGAGCTGTTTTTT
TRBV6-1	-	TRBD2	TRBJ2-2	CASCRRGGTIGELFF	TGTGCCAGCTGCCGGCGGGGGGGCACGATCGGGGAGCTGTTTTTT
TRBV27	few	-	TRBJ2-3	CASTQPGANTDTQYF	TGTGCCAGCACCCAACCCGGGGCGAACACAGATACGCAGTATTTT
TRBV5-1	few	TRBD2	TRBJ2-3	CASSQQTGLGTDTQYF	TGCGCCAGCAGCCAGCAAACCGGACTAGGCACAGATACGCAGTATTTT
TRBV15	few	-	TRBJ2-1	CATSRRLTIPYNEQFF	TGTGCCACCAGCAGGAGACTTACGATCCCCTACAATGAGCAGTTCTTC
TRBV5-5	few	-	TRBJ2-1	CASSLWSGTIYNEQFF	TGTGCCAGCAGCTTGTGGTCCGGGACAATATACAATGAGCAGTTCTTC
TRBV28	-	TRBD2	TRBJ2-2	CASSFRDRDRREGTNTGELFF	TGTGCCAGCAGTTTCAGGGATAGGGATCGGCGGGAGGGAACGAACACCGGGGAGCTGTTTTTT
TRBV10-3	few	-	TRBJ1-5	CAISDLNQPQHF	TGTGCCATCAGTGACCTCAATCAGCCCCAGCATTTT
TRBV10-1	few	-	TRBJ2-3	CASSEASSPSDTQYF	TGCGCCAGCAGTGAAGCGAGTTCCCCCTCAGATACGCAGTATTTT
TRBV9	few	-	TRBJ2-1	CASSPRGGPSYNEQFF	TGTGCCAGCAGCCCTAGAGGGGGGCCCTCCTACAATGAGCAGTTCTTC
TRBV5-6	few	-	TRBJ1-2	CASSLASGGSGYGYTF	TGTGCCAGCAGCTTGGCTTCGGGGGGCTCTGGCTATGGCTACACCTTC
TRBV3-1	-	TRBD2	TRBJ2-3	CASRTSSTDTQYF	TGTGCCAGCCGGACTAGCTCCACAGATACGCAGTATTTT
TRBV12-3/TRBV12-4	-	TRBD2	TRBJ2-1	CASRTSGGLPPGNEQFF	TGTGCCAGCAGGACTAGCGGGGGGCTCCCCCCTGGCAATGAGCAGTTCTTC
TRBV7-8	-	-	TRBJ2-4	CASSLAVTGGVAKNIQYF	TGTGCCAGCAGCTTAGCCGTGACAGGTGGAGTAGCCAAAAACATTCAGTACTTC
TRBV5-1	few	-	TRBJ2-3	CASTLDGSSTDTQYF	TGCGCCAGCACCCTGGACGGGTCTAGCACAGATACGCAGTATTTT
TRBV12-3/TRBV12-4	few	-	TRBJ2-7	CASSSTGTGYEQYF	TGTGCCAGCAGTTCTACAGGTACTGGCTACGAGCAGTACTTC
TRBV27	-	TRBD1	TRBJ1-5	CARKRDRDQPQHF	TGTGCCAGGAAACGGGACAGGGATCAGCCCCAGCATTTT
TRBV12-3/TRBV12-4	few	-	TRBJ2-2	CASRPTTIGELFF	TGTGCCAGCAGACCGACCACGATCGGGGAGCTGTTTTTT
TRBV10-3	-	-	TRBJ2-3	CAISAQDSSTDTQYF	TGTGCCATCAGTGCCCAGGATTCTAGCACAGATACGCAGTATTTT
TRBV5-1	many	-	TRBJ2-2	CASSLLGNTGELFF	TGCGCCAGCAGCTTGCTGGGGAACACCGGGGAGCTGTTTTTT
TRBV27	-	TRBD2	TRBJ2-3	CASRTSSGGTDTQYF	TGTGCCAGCAGGACATCTAGCGGGGGCACAGATACGCAGTATTTT
TRBV5-1	-	-	TRBJ2-1	CASSEGAYNEQFF	TGCGCCAGCAGCGAAGGGGCCTACAATGAGCAGTTCTTC
TRBV28	few	-	TRBJ2-4	CASSFQDARGKNIQYF	TGTGCCAGCAGTTTCCAGGACGCTCGGGGCAAAAACATTCAGTACTTC
TRBV27	few	-	TRBJ2-3	CASRLTRSTDTQYF	TGTGCCAGCAGACTGACTAGAAGCACAGATACGCAGTATTTT
TRBV20-1	few	TRBD2	TRBJ2-1	CSALGLRNNEQFF	TGCAGTGCTCTGGGACTAAGAAACAATGAGCAGTTCTTC
TRBV20-1	-	TRBD1	TRBJ1-1	CSASGQGGRNTEAFF	TGCAGTGCTAGCGGACAGGGGGGGAGGAACACTGAAGCTTTCTTT
TRBV20-1	-	-	TRBJ2-7	CSALQNLYEQYF	TGCAGTGCTTTACAGAATCTCTACGAGCAGTACTTC
TRBV20-1	-	TRBD2	TRBJ2-1	CSATPPSGLVHYNEQFF	TGCAGTGCTACACCGCCCTCCGGACTAGTCCATTACAATGAGCAGTTCTTC
TRBV6-1	-	-	TRBJ1-4	CASSDLKKLFF	TGTGCCAGCAGTGATCTTAAAAAACTGTTTTTT
TRBV15	-	TRBD2	TRBJ2-7	CATSRGTGGTYEQYF	TGTGCCACCAGTCGCGGGACGGGAGGTACCTACGAGCAGTACTTC